This T cell receptor beta chain was identified during a study of T cell responses to AZD1222 COVID-19 vaccine. In germline, CDR1 is SNHLY, CDR2 FYNNEI. There are 14 residues in the CDR3. Trimming stripped 7 bases from V and 0 bases from J, with 12 bases between. Profiling relied on immunoSEQ multiplex PCR, and the TCRdb table lists in-frame clones only, not all of them. The sample lists 250,000 to 300,000 clones, 90% to 95% seen once, with roughly 0.6% in the top ten. Second-dose schedules of about 4 or about 12 weeks were combined. The V call is TRBV2, the J call TRBJ1-1; D not resolved. This receptor was taken from an adult who received the AZD1222 COVID-19 vaccine. The specimen was peripheral blood, collected 28 days after the second AZD1222 dose. The CDR3 region is CASTALGMNTEAFF. For the CDR3, the DNA is TGTGCCAGCACCGCCCTTGGAATGAACACTGAAGCTTTCTTT.